A selection of T cell receptor beta chains follows, all from one sample in a study of T cell changes during pregnancy in multiple sclerosis. Produced via immunoSEQ multiplex PCR; TCRdb's table is partial and in-frame only. The sample holds 130,000 or so clones, roughly 95% seen once. Material: peripheral blood, obtained after pregnancy. The receptors originated from a female donor with multiple sclerosis, enrolled in a pregnancy study. CDR3s include the opening cysteine and the closing phenylalanine or tryptophan. D genes are given only for firm matches. The size entry is marked missing in some rows and otherwise reads once, few, many or a size class.

TRBJ1-4 | TRBV6-1 | . | . | TGTGCCAGCAGAGTCACAGGGTTTCGTGAAAAACTGTTTTTT | CASRVTGFREKLFF
TRBJ2-6 | TRBV19 | TRBD1 | . | TGTGCCAGTAGTAACATACAGGGGACTGGGGCCAACGTCCTGACTTTC | CASSNIQGTGANVLTF
TRBJ1-5 | TRBV27 | TRBD1 | . | TGTGCCAGCAGTTCAACTCGGACAGGGGCATTGTTGCCCCAGCATTTT | CASSSTRTGALLPQHF
TRBJ1-2 | TRBV6-5 | . | . | TGTGCCAGCAGTTATTCGCAGGGCAACTATGGCTACACCTTC | CASSYSQGNYGYTF
TRBJ2-3 | TRBV7-9 | . | . | TGTGCCAGCAGCTTTGGGAGTGCAGATACGCAGTATTTT | CASSFGSADTQYF
TRBJ1-2 | TRBV28 | TRBD1 | once | TGTGCCAGCAGTTCGGACAGGGGCGATGTCTATGGCTACACCTTC | CASSSDRGDVYGYTF
TRBJ2-3 | TRBV28 | . | . | TGTGCCAGCAGTTTTTCCCTCCCCGGAGGAGATACGCAGTATTTT | CASSFSLPGGDTQYF
TRBJ2-1 | TRBV27 | TRBD1 | . | TGTGCCAGCAGTAAGGGACAGGGGGCCCACAATGAGCAGTTCTTC | CASSKGQGAHNEQFF
TRBJ2-7 | TRBV7-8 | TRBD2 | . | TGTGCCAGCAGCTTAGCAACTAGCGGGAGGTACGAGCAGTACTTC | CASSLATSGRYEQYF
TRBJ2-7 | TRBV5-1 | . | . | TGCGCCAGCAGCTTTATCAGTTCCTACGAGCAGTACTTC | CASSFISSYEQYF